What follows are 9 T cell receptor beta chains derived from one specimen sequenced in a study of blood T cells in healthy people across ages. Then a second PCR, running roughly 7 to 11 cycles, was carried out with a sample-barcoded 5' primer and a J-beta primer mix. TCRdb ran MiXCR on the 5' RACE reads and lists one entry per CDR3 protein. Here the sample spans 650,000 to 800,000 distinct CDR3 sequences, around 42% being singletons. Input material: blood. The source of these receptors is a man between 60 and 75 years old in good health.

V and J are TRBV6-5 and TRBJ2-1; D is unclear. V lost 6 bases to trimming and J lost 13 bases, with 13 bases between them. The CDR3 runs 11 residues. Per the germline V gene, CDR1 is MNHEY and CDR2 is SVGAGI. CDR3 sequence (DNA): TGTGCCAGCAGAATCGGTCAGACCCAGTTCTTC. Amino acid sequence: CASRIGQTQFF.

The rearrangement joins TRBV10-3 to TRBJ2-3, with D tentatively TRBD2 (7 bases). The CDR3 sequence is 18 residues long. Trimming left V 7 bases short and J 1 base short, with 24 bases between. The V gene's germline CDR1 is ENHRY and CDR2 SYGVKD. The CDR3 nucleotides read TGTGCCATCAACAACCTAGCGGAGGGAGAGGGGGGCACAGATACGCAGTATTTT. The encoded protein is CAINNLAEGEGGTDTQYF.

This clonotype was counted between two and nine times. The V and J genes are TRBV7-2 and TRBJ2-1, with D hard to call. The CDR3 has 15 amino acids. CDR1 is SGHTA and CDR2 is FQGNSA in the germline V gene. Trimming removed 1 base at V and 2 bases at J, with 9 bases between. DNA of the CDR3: TGTGCCAGCAGCTTAGAGGCACGGACCTACAATGAGCAGTTCTTC. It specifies CASSLEARTYNEQFF.

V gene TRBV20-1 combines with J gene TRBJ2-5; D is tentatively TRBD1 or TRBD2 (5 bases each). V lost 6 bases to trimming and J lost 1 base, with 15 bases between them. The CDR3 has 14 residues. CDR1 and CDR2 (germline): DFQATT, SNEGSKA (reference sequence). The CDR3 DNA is TGCAGTGCCGGGGACCCACTGGGCCAAGAGACCCAGTACTTC. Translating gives CSAGDPLGQETQYF.

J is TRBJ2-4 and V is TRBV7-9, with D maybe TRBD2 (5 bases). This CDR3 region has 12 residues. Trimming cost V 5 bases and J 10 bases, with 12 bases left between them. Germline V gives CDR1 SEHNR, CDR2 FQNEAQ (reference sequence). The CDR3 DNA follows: TGTGCCAGCAGCCTCGGGGAGCGGATTCAGTACTTC. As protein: CASSLGERIQYF.

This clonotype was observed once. The CDR3, as DNA: TGTGCCATCACGACCAGCGTACTCACCGGGGAGCTGTTTTTT. Translating it yields CAITTSVLTGELFF. The chain combines TRBV7-2 with TRBJ2-2; D is ambiguous. Germline V CDR1 and CDR2: SGHTA, FQGNSA. CDR3 length: 14 amino acids. Between the trimmed V and J ends, which lost 10 bases and 4 bases, there was a span of 16 bases.

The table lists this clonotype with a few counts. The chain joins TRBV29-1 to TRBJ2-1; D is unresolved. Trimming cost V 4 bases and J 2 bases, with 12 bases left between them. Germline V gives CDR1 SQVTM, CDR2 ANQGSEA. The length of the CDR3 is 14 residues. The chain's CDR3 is CSVGYRSTYNEQFF. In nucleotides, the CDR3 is TGCAGCGTTGGTTATCGGTCAACCTACAATGAGCAGTTCTTC.

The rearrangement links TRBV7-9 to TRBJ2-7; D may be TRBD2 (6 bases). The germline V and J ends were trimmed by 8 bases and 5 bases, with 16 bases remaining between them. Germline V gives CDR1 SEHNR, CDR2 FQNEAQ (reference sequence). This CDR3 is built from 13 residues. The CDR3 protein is CASRPGTWDEQYF. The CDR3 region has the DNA TGTGCCAGCCGCCCAGGGACTTGGGACGAGCAGTACTTC.

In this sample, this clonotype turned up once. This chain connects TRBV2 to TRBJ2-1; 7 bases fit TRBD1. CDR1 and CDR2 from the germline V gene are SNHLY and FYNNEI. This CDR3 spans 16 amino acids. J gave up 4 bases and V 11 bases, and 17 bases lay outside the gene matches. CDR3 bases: TGTGCCGCCCCTAAAGGTTCAGGGGGTCGGTACAATGAGCAGTTCTTC. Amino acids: CAAPKGSGGRYNEQFF.